This T cell receptor (beta chain) was sequenced for a study of blood T cell repertoires in COVID-19. About the research overall: The study drew acute and convalescent COVID-19 samples from the United States, Italy and Spain. In each case, the material was cDNA or gDNA derived from T cells, B-cell-depleted T cells, or PBMCs.

V was pared by 3 bases and J by 9 bases, with 9 bases of the junction left unmatched. The CDR3 totals 16 residues. CDR1 and CDR2 from the germline V gene are SEHNR and FQNEAQ (reference sequence). Original data processing: Amplification with reference gene primers provided the estimates of nucleated cell counts. Here immunoSEQ multiplex PCR was the method, and the copy in TCRdb shows in-frame clones only, minus some. Clone size and V and J calls were adopted from that table, with D and trimming inferred from the DNA. This sample yields some 120,000 clones, of which approximately 85% are seen a single time; around 4% belongs to the top ten.

The rearrangement uses TRBV7-9 and TRBJ1-6; 9 nucleotides match TRBD1. The receptor's source is a human donor in a cohort sampled during active COVID-19. Sequencing used peripheral blood. The DNA for the CDR3 is TGTGCCAGCAGCTTCACTCCCGGGACAGGGAGTTCACCCCTCCACTTT. Amino acids: CASSFTPGTGSSPLHF.